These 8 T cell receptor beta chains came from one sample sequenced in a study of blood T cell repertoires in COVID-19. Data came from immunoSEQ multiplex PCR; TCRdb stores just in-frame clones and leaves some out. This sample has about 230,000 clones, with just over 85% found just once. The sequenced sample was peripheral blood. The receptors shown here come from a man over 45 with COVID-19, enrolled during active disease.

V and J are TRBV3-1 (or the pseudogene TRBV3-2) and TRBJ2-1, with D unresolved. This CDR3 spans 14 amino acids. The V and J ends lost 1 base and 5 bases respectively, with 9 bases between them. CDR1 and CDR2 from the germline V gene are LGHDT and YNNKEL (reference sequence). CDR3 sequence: CASSQVPRNNEQFF. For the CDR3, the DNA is TGTGCCAGCAGCCAAGTTCCCAGAAACAATGAGCAGTTCTTC.

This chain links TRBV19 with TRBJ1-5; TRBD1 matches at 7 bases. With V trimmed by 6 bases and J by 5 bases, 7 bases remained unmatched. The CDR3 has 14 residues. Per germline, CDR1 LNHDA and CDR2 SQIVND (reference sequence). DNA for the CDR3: TGTGCCAGTAGGATCCTACAGGGGTATCAGCCCCAGCATTTT. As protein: CASRILQGYQPQHF.

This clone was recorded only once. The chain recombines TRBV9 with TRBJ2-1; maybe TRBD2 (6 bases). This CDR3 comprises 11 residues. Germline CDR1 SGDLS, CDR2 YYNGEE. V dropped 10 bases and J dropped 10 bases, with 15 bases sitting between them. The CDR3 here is CASSMGGEQFF. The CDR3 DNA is TGTGCCTCCTCAATGGGAGGAGAGCAGTTCTTC.

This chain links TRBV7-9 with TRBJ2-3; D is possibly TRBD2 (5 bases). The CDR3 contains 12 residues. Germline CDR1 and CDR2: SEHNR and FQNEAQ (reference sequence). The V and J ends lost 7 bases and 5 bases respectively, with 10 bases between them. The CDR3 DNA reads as TGTGCCAGCAACACCGAGGGAGATACGCAGTATTTT. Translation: CASNTEGDTQYF. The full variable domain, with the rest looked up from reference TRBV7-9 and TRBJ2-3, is DTGVSQNPRHKITKRGQNVTFRCDPISEHNRLYWYRQTLGQGPEFLTYFQNEAQLEKSRLLSDRFSAERPKGSFSTLEIQRTEQGDSAMYLCASNTEGDTQYFGPGTRLTVL.

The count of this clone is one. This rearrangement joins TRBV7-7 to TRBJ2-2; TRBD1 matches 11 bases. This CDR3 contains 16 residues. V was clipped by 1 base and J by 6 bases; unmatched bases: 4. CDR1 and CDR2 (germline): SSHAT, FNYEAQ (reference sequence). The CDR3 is CASSLGGTGGSGELFF. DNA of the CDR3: TGTGCCAGCAGCTTAGGGGGGACAGGGGGTTCCGGGGAGCTGTTTTTT.

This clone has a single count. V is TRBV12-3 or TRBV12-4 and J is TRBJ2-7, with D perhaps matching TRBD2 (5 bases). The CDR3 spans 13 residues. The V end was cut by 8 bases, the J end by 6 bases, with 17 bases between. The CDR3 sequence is CASAESRTVEQYF. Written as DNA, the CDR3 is TGTGCCAGCGCCGAGTCCCGGACTGTCGAGCAGTACTTC.

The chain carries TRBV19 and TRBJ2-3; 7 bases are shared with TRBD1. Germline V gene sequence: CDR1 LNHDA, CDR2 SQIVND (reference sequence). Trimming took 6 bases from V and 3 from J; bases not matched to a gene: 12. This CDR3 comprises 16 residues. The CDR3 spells CASSPRGGRGTDTQYF. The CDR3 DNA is TGTGCCAGTAGCCCAAGAGGGGGCCGAGGGACAGATACGCAGTATTTT.

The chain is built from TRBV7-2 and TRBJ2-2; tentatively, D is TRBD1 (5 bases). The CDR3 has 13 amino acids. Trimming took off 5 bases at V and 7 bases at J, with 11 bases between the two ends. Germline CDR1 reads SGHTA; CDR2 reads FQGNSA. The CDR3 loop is CASSQQGGGELFF. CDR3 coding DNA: TGTGCCAGCAGCCAGCAGGGCGGCGGGGAGCTGTTTTTT. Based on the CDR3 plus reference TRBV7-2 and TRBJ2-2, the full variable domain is GAGVSQSPSNKVTEKGKDVELRCDPISGHTALYWYRQSLGQGLEFLIYFQGNSAPDKSGLPSDRFSAERTGGSVSTLTIQRTQQEDSAVYLCASSQQGGGELFFGEGSRLTVL.